The rows below give T cell receptor beta chains drawn from one sample of a study of T cell repertoires in cytomegalovirus infection. A single record per CDR3 protein comes from TCRdb applying MiXCR to the reads. The data hold 570,000 or so distinct CDR3 sequences, with about 39% observed a single time. Their antigens remain unidentified. The specimen was cultured PBMCs, collected from culture after CMV antigen stimulation. The receptor source for this set is a human donor in good health (CMV status not recorded). Some clones in this sample may be carry-over from other donors' samples. The CDR3 runs from the conserved cysteine through the conserved F or W. D genes are given only for firm matches. Some rows mark clone size as missing; the rest say once, few, many or name a class of expanded clone.

v_call	j_call	clone_size	d_call	cdr3_nt	cdr3_aa
TRBV19	TRBJ1-3	few	NA	TGTGCCAGTAGCTCGGGCGGGGCTGGAAACACCATATATTTT	CASSSGGAGNTIYF
TRBV7-2	TRBJ2-3	many	NA	TGTGCCAGCAGCCGCGGTCTCACAGATACGCAGTATTTT	CASSRGLTDTQYF
TRBV28	TRBJ1-5	NA	TRBD1	TGTGCCAGCAGTTTTACAGGGGGGCGGCAGCCCCAGCATTTT	CASSFTGGRQPQHF
TRBV20-1	TRBJ2-5	NA	NA	TGCAGCGCCCCCGCCGACAGCTTCCAAGAGACCCAGTACTTC	CSAPADSFQETQYF
TRBV7-2	TRBJ1-4	few	NA	TGTGCCAGCAGCTTGGTTACAGGAAGTGGGGTAAAACTGTTTTTT	CASSLVTGSGVKLFF
TRBV4-1	TRBJ1-4	NA	TRBD1	TGCGCCAGCAGCCAAGAGAGGGTCGGGACAGGGGCCGCCTATAATGAAAAACTGTTTTTT	CASSQERVGTGAAYNEKLFF
TRBV20-1	TRBJ2-1	few	TRBD1	TGCAGTGCTAGAGATCCCCTGGGGACAGGGGAAGAGCAGTTCTTC	CSARDPLGTGEEQFF
TRBV6-1	TRBJ1-5	once	NA	TGTGCCAGTACAGGGAGTATTAGCAATCAGCCCCAGCATTTT	CASTGSISNQPQHF
TRBV6-6	TRBJ2-7	few	TRBD1	TGTGCCAGCAGTTGGACAGGCCCTACCTACGAGCAGTACTTC	CASSWTGPTYEQYF
TRBV7-6	TRBJ1-4	NA	NA	TGTGCCAGCAGCCGACAGGTTGGAAAACTGTTTTTT	CASSRQVGKLFF
TRBV6-6	TRBJ2-5	NA	TRBD2	TGTGCCAGCAGAACCGGACTAGCGGGAGCTGAGACCCAGTACTTC	CASRTGLAGAETQYF
TRBV7-2	TRBJ2-5	few	TRBD1	TGTGCCAGCAGCTTAAGGGGGCCAAAGACCCAGTACTTC	CASSLRGPKTQYF
TRBV7-2	TRBJ2-1	few	TRBD2	TGTGCCAGCAGCGTGGAGGGACTAGACCCTCTCAATGAGCAGTTCTTC	CASSVEGLDPLNEQFF
TRBV6-6	TRBJ2-1	once	TRBD2	TGTGCCAGCAGTTACTCGAGTGCAATGGGGATTAGCGGGAGCTCCTACAATGAGCAGTTCTTC	CASSYSSAMGISGSSYNEQFF